The 14 T cell receptor beta chains presented below share a single source sample, sequenced in a study of beta chain features in type 1 diabetes. Of the isolated RNA, all was reverse transcribed, and so the sequenced material was expressed TCRB transcripts. This table comes from immunoSEQ multiplex PCR, and its TCRdb copy is limited to in-frame clones, with some not included. The profile shows under 450,000 clones, around 15% of them singletons. What was sequenced was naive CD4+ T cells from blood. The receptors were gathered from a woman younger than 30 in good health.

This clone was observed a few times. V is TRBV18 and J is TRBJ1-1, with a tentative D call TRBD1 (5 bases). Per germline, CDR1 KGHSH and CDR2 LQKENI. The CDR3 runs 16 residues. The germline V and J ends were trimmed by 3 bases and 4 bases, with 18 bases remaining between them. The CDR3 is CASSPGPVRWGTEAFF. The CDR3 nucleotides are TGTGCCAGCTCACCGGGGCCAGTTCGATGGGGCACTGAAGCTTTCTTT.

This clone was seen only a few times. V usage is TRBV4-2 and J usage is TRBJ2-4, with TRBD1 as a possible D gene (5 bases). Deletions cut 0 bases from V and 5 bases from J, with 8 bases between. The CDR3 totals 14 residues. Germline lookup yields CDR1 LGHNA and CDR2 YNFKEQ. The DNA for the CDR3 is TGTGCCAGCAGCCAAGATCAGGGCGAAAACATTCAGTACTTC. It encodes CASSQDQGENIQYF.

The chain carries TRBV18 and TRBJ1-5, with unresolved D. The CDR3 has 14 amino acids. CDR1 is KGHSH and CDR2 is LQKENI in the germline V gene. Trimming took 6 bases from V and 6 from J, leaving 15 bases between them. CDR3 residues: CASSRTGESQPQHF. The DNA for the CDR3 is TGTGCCAGCTCGCGGACTGGGGAGAGTCAGCCCCAGCATTTT.

This rearrangement joins TRBV9 to TRBJ2-3; 12 bases line up with TRBD1. This CDR3 comprises 16 residues. V lost 3 bases and J lost 5; bases outside the gene matches: 7. Germline V gives CDR1 SGDLS, CDR2 YYNGEE. This CDR3 reads CASSAHGTGGVDTQYF. As DNA, the CDR3 is TGTGCCAGCAGCGCTCACGGGACAGGGGGCGTAGATACGCAGTATTTT.

The V and J genes are TRBV7-9 and TRBJ2-1; perhaps TRBD1 as D (6 bases). Germline-derived CDR1 and CDR2 are SEHNR and FQNEAQ (reference sequence). This CDR3 has 14 residues. Trimming cost V 2 bases and J 14 bases, with 19 bases left between them. The CDR3 coding sequence is TGTGCCAGCAGCTTAACAGGGTCAGCTCGGCAAGAGTTCTTC. It is translated as CASSLTGSARQEFF.

CDR3 nucleotides: TGTGCCAGCAGTTCGCACGGGACAGGGCTGAACACTGAAGCTTTCTTT. The encoded protein is CASSSHGTGLNTEAFF. The gene calls are TRBV7-3 and TRBJ1-1, with 9 bases identical to TRBD1. The germline CDR1 and CDR2 sequences are SGHTA and FQGTGA. Losses at the gene ends were 6 bases for V and 0 bases for J; bases not matched to a gene: 8. This CDR3 is 16 amino acids long. Full variable domain (outside the CDR3, taken from reference TRBV7-3 and TRBJ1-1): GAGVSQTPSNKVTEKGKYVELRCDPISGHTALYWYRQSLGQGPEFLIYFQGTGAADDSGLPNDRFFAVRPEGSVSTLKIQRTERGDSAVYLCASSSHGTGLNTEAFFGQGTRLTVV.

This clone was recorded once. The chain has TRBV5-1 and TRBJ2-1; 10 nucleotides line up with TRBD1. The CDR3 has 15 amino acids. Germline lookup yields CDR1 SGHRS and CDR2 YFSETQ. V shed 3 bases and J 3 bases; nucleotides not matched to a gene: 3. The CDR3 loop is CASSSGQGNYNEQFF. In DNA, the CDR3 is TGCGCCAGCAGCTCGGGACAGGGGAACTACAATGAGCAGTTCTTC.

The chain combines TRBV11-2 with TRBJ2-1; 13 bases align to TRBD2. V was pared by 3 bases and J by 7 bases, with 9 bases of the junction left unmatched. CDR3 length: 17 residues. CDR1 is SGHAT, CDR2 FQNNGV, per germline. The CDR3 loop is CASSLGLAGLGGNEQFF. The CDR3 DNA follows: TGTGCCAGCAGCTTGGGACTAGCGGGATTAGGCGGGAATGAGCAGTTCTTC.

This clone was detected only a few times. This chain links TRBV25-1 with TRBJ2-5; D gene unclear. The germline V gene has CDR1 MGHDK and CDR2 SYGVNS. V was pared by 1 base and J by 5 bases, with 8 bases between. This CDR3 comprises 13 residues. CDR3 in DNA: TGTGCCAGCAGTGAATCACAACATGAGACCCAGTACTTC. Its translation: CASSESQHETQYF.

The chain couples TRBV30 to TRBJ1-5; 7 bases match TRBD1. V dropped 2 bases and J dropped 0; count of bases not matched to a gene: 10. This CDR3 has 17 amino acids. The germline CDR1 and CDR2 sequences are GTSNPN and SVGIG (reference sequence). CDR3 region: CAWSRARDSYSNQPQHF. DNA for the CDR3: TGTGCCTGGAGTAGAGCCCGGGACAGCTATAGCAATCAGCCCCAGCATTTT.

This clone was detected a few times. V is TRBV5-1 and J is TRBJ2-5, with no clear D. Germline values: CDR1 SGHRS, CDR2 YFSETQ. Trimming removed 0 bases from V and 5 bases from J, with 5 bases in between. The CDR3 runs 12 residues. The CDR3: CASSLALETQYF. The CDR3 DNA is TGCGCCAGCAGCTTGGCTTTGGAGACCCAGTACTTC. The full variable domain, completed using reference TRBV5-1 and TRBJ2-5, is KAGVTQTPRYLIKTRGQQVTLSCSPISGHRSVSWYQQTPGQGLQFLFEYFSETQRNKGNFPGRFSGRQFSNSRSEMNVSTLELGDSALYLCASSLALETQYFGPGTRLLVL.

This rearrangement joins TRBV4-1 to TRBJ2-7; the match to TRBD2 covers 13 bases. Losses at the gene ends were 6 bases for V and 3 bases for J; bases not matched to a gene: 5. This CDR3 has 15 residues. The V gene's germline CDR1 is MGHRA and CDR2 YSYEKL. CDR3 in amino acids: CASRHGTSGNYEQYF. CDR3 coding DNA: TGCGCCAGCAGACATGGGACTAGCGGGAACTACGAGCAGTACTTC.

This clone appeared a few times. The chain joins TRBV29-1 to TRBJ2-1, with 9 nucleotides matching TRBD2. J was trimmed by 2 bases and V by 5 bases; bases with no gene match: 4. CDR1 is SQVTM and CDR2 is ANQGSEA in the germline V gene. The CDR3 is 14 residues long. The CDR3 here is CSVTQREAYNEQFF. The DNA of the CDR3 is TGCAGCGTTACCCAGCGGGAGGCCTACAATGAGCAGTTCTTC.

This clone was counted only a few times. The rearrangement joins TRBV27 to TRBJ1-2; 8 bases align to TRBD1. V was pared by 5 bases and J by 0 bases, with 5 bases of the junction left unmatched. The CDR3 covers 15 residues. CDR1 is MNHEY and CDR2 is SMNVEV in the germline V gene (reference sequence). DNA of the CDR3: TGTGCCAGCAGTCCTCAGGGGGCGGCTAACTATGGCTACACCTTC. It encodes CASSPQGAANYGYTF.